These T cell receptor beta chains were read from a single sample in a study of cytomegalovirus exposure and HLA in healthy donors. TCRdb's table, derived via immunoSEQ multiplex PCR, lists solely in-frame clones and lacks some. In total, the table holds roughly 76,000 clones. The sample was PBMCs. The receptor set was obtained from a female donor in good health and CMV-seropositive. Each CDR3 is given with its conserved first and last residue.

j_call v_call cdr3_aa
TRBJ2-5 TRBV6-1 CASSEPPGLAGAGGWETQYF
TRBJ1-2 TRBV7-9 CASSLDIYGYTF
TRBJ2-1 TRBV6-5 CASSYSGHYNEQFF
TRBJ1-2 TRBV2 CASSANQGPKGYTF
TRBJ1-1 TRBV4-1 CASSQVTTMNTEAFF
TRBJ1-3 TRBV30 CAWSPATANSGNTIYF
TRBJ2-5 TRBV5-4 CASSPPVGAGHQETQYF
TRBJ2-1 TRBV9 CASSALPGEEQFF
TRBJ2-3 TRBV27 CASSLQTLAQGTQYF
TRBJ2-7 TRBV27 CASSFGAGESYEQYF
TRBJ1-2 TRBV6-6 CASSPNSAKGGGYTF
TRBJ1-5 TRBV7-6 CASSLQANQPQHF
TRBJ1-2 TRBV9 CASSPHVGSLNYGYTF
TRBJ1-1 TRBV6-5 CASSSPGRVNTEAFF
TRBJ1-3 TRBV10-3 CAIRAGQNSGNTIYF
TRBJ2-7 TRBV6-5 CASSYSMAGLLYEQYF
TRBJ2-3 TRBV18 CASSSRTGFTDTQYF